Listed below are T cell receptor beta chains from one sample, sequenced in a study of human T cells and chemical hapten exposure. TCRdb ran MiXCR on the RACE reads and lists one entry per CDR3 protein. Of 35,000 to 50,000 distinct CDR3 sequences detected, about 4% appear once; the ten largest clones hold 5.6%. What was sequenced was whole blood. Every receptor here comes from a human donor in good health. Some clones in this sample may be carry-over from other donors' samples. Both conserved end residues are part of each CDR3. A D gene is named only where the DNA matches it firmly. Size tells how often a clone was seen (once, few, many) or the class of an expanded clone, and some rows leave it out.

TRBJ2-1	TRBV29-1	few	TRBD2	CSVERLAGGVDEQFF	TGCAGCGTTGAAAGACTAGCGGGAGGAGTCGATGAGCAGTTCTTC
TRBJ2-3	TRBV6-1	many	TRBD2	CASSRTPASGPDTQYF	TGTGCCAGCAGCCGCACCCCGGCTAGCGGACCAGATACGCAGTATTTT
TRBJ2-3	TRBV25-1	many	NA	CASSQLRGTSTDTQYF	TGTGCCAGCAGCCAACTCAGGGGAACTAGCACAGATACGCAGTATTTT
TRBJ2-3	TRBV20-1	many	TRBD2	CSASDPSGRTDTQYF	TGCAGTGCTAGCGATCCCAGCGGGAGAACAGATACGCAGTATTTT
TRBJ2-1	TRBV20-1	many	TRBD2	CSARDPAGGRNEQFF	TGCAGTGCTAGAGATCCGGCGGGAGGTCGCAATGAGCAGTTCTTC
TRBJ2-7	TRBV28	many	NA	CASSTTGYEQYF	TGTGCCAGCAGTACAACAGGTTACGAGCAGTACTTC
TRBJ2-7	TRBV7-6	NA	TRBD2	CASSFGRTTYEQYF	TGTGCCAGCAGCTTCGGGAGGACGACCTACGAGCAGTACTTC
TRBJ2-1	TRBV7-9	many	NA	CASTGGYNEQFF	TGTGCCAGCACAGGCGGTTACAATGAGCAGTTCTTC
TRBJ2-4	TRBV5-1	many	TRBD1	CASSWNTGDNIQYF	TGCGCCAGCAGCTGGAATACAGGGGATAACATTCAGTACTTC
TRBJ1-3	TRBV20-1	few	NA	CSASMGGGGNTIYF	TGCAGTGCTAGTATGGGAGGAGGCGGAAACACCATATATTTT
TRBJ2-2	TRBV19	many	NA	CASRMPTGAGELFF	TGTGCCAGTAGGATGCCTACTGGAGCCGGGGAGCTGTTTTTT
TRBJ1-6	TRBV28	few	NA	CASSFGGSAPLHF	TGTGCCAGCAGTTTTGGGGGTTCGGCACCCCTCCACTTT
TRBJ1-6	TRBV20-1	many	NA	CSAVNEGSYNSPLHF	TGCAGTGCCGTAAATGAAGGCTCCTATAATTCACCCCTCCACTTT
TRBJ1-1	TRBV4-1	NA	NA	CASSQVSFPAEAFF	TGCGCCAGCAGCCAAGTTTCTTTCCCTGCTGAAGCTTTCTTT
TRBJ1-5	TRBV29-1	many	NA	CSPGVKRNQPQHF	TGCAGTCCCGGGGTCAAGCGTAATCAGCCCCAGCATTTT
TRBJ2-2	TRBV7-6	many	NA	CASSMTGTGSGELFF	TGTGCCAGCAGCATGACCGGGACTGGCTCCGGGGAGCTGTTTTTT
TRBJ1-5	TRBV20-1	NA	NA	CSAQLGADYNQPQHF	TGCAGTGCTCAGTTAGGGGCGGACTACAATCAGCCCCAGCATTTT
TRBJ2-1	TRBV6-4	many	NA	CASSNGYNEQFF	TGTGCCAGCAGTAATGGATACAATGAGCAGTTCTTC
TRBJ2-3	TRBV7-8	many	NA	CASSYGSTDTQYF	TGTGCCAGCAGCTATGGTTCGACAGATACGCAGTATTTT
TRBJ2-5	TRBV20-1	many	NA	CSGAAAQETQYF	TGCAGTGGGGCCGCGGCCCAAGAGACCCAGTACTTC
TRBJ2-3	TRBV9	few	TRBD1	CASSVGTATDTQYF	TGTGCCAGCAGCGTCGGGACAGCAACAGATACGCAGTATTTT
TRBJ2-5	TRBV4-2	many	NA	CASSPRPFWTQYF	TGTGCCAGCAGCCCCCGGCCCTTTTGGACCCAGTACTTC
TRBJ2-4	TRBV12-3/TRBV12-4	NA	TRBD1	CASRGTGNRFLAKNIQYF	TGTGCCAGCAGAGGGACAGGGAACCGCTTCCTAGCCAAAAACATTCAGTACTTC
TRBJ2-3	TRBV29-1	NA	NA	CSVSTFSTDTQYF	TGCAGCGTTTCTACATTTAGCACAGATACGCAGTATTTT
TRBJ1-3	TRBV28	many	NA	CASSLSGTLSGNTIYF	TGTGCCAGCAGTTTATCAGGGACACTTTCTGGAAACACCATATATTTT
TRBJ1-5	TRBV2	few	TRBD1	CASSEANRGSNQPQHF	TGTGCCAGCAGTGAAGCTAACAGGGGAAGCAATCAGCCCCAGCATTTT
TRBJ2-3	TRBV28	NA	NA	CASSRSGWTQYF	TGTGCCAGCAGCCGTAGCGGATGGACGCAGTATTTT
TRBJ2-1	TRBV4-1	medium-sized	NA	CASSQVDMGFVNEQFF	TGCGCCAGCAGCCAAGTCGACATGGGCTTTGTCAATGAGCAGTTCTTC
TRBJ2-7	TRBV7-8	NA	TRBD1	CANSSWSTGGNEQYF	TGTGCCAACAGCTCCTGGTCGACAGGGGGCAACGAGCAGTACTTC
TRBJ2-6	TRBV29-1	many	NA	CSVRAFGANVLTF	TGCAGCGTTAGGGCGTTTGGGGCCAACGTCCTGACTTTC
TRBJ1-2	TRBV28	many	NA	CASSLVRGSPVWDGYTF	TGTGCCAGCAGTTTGGTCAGGGGATCCCCCGTTTGGGATGGCTACACCTTC
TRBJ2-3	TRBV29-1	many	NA	CSVEGDTQYF	TGCAGCGTTGAGGGCGATACGCAGTATTTT
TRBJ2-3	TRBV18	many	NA	CASSPSTDTQYF	TGTGCCAGCTCACCCAGCACAGATACGCAGTATTTT
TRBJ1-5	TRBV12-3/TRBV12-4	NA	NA	CASSLRRSNQPQHF	TGTGCCAGCAGTTTACGGCGTAGCAATCAGCCCCAGCATTTT
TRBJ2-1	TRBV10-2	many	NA	CASSISGAPGVF	TGCGCCAGCAGTATTTCGGGAGCCCCGGGGGTCTTC
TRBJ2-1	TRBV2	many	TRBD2	CAGGASGGYNEQFF	TGTGCCGGAGGGGCTAGCGGAGGTTACAATGAGCAGTTCTTC
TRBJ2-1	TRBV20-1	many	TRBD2	CSARDPLAGKNEQFF	TGCAGTGCTAGAGATCCCCTAGCGGGAAAGAATGAGCAGTTCTTC
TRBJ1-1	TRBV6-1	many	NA	CASSPSLGQLNTEAFF	TGTGCCAGCAGTCCATCTTTGGGGCAGTTGAACACTGAAGCTTTCTTT
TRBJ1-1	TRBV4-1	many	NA	CASSQGPAMNTEAFF	TGCGCCAGCAGCCAAGGGCCAGCCATGAACACTGAAGCTTTCTTT
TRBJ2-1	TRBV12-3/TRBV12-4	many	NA	CASRGPDSFQTYNEQFF	TGTGCCAGCAGAGGTCCGGACAGCTTTCAGACTTACAATGAGCAGTTCTTC
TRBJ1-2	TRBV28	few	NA	CASSTTGESYGYTF	TGTGCCAGCAGTACAACGGGAGAGAGCTATGGCTACACCTTC
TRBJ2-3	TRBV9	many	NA	CASSFSGASDTQYF	TGTGCCAGCAGCTTTTCGGGTGCTTCAGATACGCAGTATTTT
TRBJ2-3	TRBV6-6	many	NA	CASMTKTTDTQYF	TGTGCCAGCATGACTAAGACCACAGATACGCAGTATTTT
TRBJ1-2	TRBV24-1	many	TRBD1	CATSDIGLQGEYGYTF	TGTGCCACCAGTGATATTGGTCTACAGGGGGAGTATGGCTACACCTTC
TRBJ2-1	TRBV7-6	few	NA	CASSLVDSFNEQFF	TGTGCCAGCAGCTTAGTGGACAGCTTCAATGAGCAGTTCTTC
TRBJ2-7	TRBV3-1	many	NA	CASSPEGAKQYF	TGTGCCAGCAGCCCGGAGGGGGCAAAGCAGTACTTC
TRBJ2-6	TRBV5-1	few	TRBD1	CASSLGDRGRGFTGANVLTF	TGCGCCAGCAGCTTGGGTGACAGGGGGCGAGGGTTCACGGGGGCCAACGTCCTGACTTTC
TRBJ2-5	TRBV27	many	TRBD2	CASSPRTSGTETQYF	TGTGCCAGCAGTCCACGGACTAGCGGGACAGAGACCCAGTACTTC
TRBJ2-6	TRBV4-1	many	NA	CASSQDNRYRLRSGANVLTF	TGCGCCAGCAGCCAAGATAATAGGTACAGGCTACGTTCTGGGGCCAACGTCCTGACTTTC
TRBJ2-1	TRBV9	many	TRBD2	CASSPRLAAGVGNEQFF	TGTGCCAGCAGCCCCCGTCTGGCTGCGGGAGTCGGCAATGAGCAGTTCTTC
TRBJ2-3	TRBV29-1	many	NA	CSVDWVASTDTQYF	TGCAGCGTTGATTGGGTAGCTAGCACAGATACGCAGTATTTT
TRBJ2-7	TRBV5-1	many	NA	CASREPGLAYEQYF	TGCGCCAGCAGGGAACCCGGGCTAGCATACGAGCAGTACTTC
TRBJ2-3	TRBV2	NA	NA	CASSPSYRTDTQYF	TGTGCCAGCAGCCCGTCGTACCGCACAGATACGCAGTATTTT
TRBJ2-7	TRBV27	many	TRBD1	CASSPIQGQGKYEQYF	TGTGCCAGCAGTCCAATTCAGGGACAGGGGAAATACGAGCAGTACTTC
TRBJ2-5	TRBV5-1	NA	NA	CASSRDLQETQYF	TGCGCCAGCAGCCGGGACCTCCAAGAGACCCAGTACTTC